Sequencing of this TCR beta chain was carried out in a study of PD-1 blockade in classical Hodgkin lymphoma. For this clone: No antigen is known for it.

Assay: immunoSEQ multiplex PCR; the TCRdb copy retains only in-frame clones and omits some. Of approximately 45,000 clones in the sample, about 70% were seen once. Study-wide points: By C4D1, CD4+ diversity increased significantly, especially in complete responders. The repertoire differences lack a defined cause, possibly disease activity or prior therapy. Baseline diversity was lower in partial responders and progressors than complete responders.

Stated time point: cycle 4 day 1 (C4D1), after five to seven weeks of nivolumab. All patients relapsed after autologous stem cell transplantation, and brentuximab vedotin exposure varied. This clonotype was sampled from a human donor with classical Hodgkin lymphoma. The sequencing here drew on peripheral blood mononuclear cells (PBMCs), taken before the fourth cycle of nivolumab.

The CDR3: CASIAGGSYEQYF. CDR3 DNA: TGTGCCAGCATCGCAGGGGGCTCCTACGAGCAGTACTTC. The chain combines TRBV5-8 with TRBJ2-7; TRBD1 agrees at 7 bases. The length of the CDR3 is 13 residues. Germline values: CDR1 SGHTS, CDR2 YDEGEE. V was clipped by 6 bases and J by 0 bases; unmatched bases: 3. Supplemented by reference TRBV5-8 and TRBJ2-7, the full variable domain reads EAGVTQSPTHLIKTRGQQATLRCSPISGHTSVYWYQQALGLGLQFLLWYDEGEERNRGNFPPRFSGRQFPNYSSELNVNALELEDSALYLCASIAGGSYEQYFGPGTRLTVT.